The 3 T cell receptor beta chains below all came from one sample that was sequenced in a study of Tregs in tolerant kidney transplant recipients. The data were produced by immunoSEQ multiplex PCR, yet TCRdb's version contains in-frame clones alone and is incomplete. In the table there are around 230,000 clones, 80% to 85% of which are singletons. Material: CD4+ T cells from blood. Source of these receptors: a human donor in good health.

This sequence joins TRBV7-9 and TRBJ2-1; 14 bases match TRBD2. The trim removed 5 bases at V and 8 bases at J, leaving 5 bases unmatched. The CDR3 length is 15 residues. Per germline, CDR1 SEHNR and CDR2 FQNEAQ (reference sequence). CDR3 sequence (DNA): TGTGCCAGCAGCCTGACTAGCGGGAGGGGGGATGAGCAGTTCTTC. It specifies CASSLTSGRGDEQFF.

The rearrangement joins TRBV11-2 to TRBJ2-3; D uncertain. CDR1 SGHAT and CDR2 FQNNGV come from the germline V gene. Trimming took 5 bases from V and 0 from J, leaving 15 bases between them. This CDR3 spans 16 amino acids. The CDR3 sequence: CASSPGAASSTDTQYF. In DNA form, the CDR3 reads TGTGCCAGCAGCCCCGGAGCAGCGTCTAGCACAGATACGCAGTATTTT.

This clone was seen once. The CDR3 nucleotides read TGTGCCAGCAGCTTAGGAATCAGGGGGCGAACCGGGGAGCTGTTTTTT. Its translation: CASSLGIRGRTGELFF. This chain joins TRBV7-6 and TRBJ2-2, with TRBD1 identical over 8 bases. The germline V gene encodes CDR1 SGHVS and CDR2 FNYEAQ. Trimming cost V 1 base and J 5 bases; bases outside gene matches: 6. CDR3 size: 16 residues.